This section outlines one T cell receptor beta chain sequence together with its context. How the authors handled the data: Counts of nucleated cells, estimated from reference gene primer amplification, were obtained. Sequencing used immunoSEQ multiplex PCR; TCRdb keeps in-frame clones, though not all of them. That table is the source of V, J and clone size, and D and trimming were worked out from the DNA. The sample contains about 280,000 clones, approximately 78% of which appear only once. This CDR3 has 13 amino acids. From germline, CDR1 is SQVTM and CDR2 ANQGSEA. With 6 bases removed from V and 3 bases from J, the gap between germline ends came to 15 bases. This sample is drawn from a study of blood T cell repertoires in COVID-19. At the level of the study: The United States, Italy and Spain provided the acute and convalescent COVID-19 samples.

The V gene is TRBV29-1, the J gene TRBJ2-7; D not resolved. The sequencing sample was made of PBMCs or T cells enriched from blood (not recorded which). The receptor comes from a man aged 40-50 years who had been exposed to COVID-19. The CDR3 DNA reads as TGCAGCGTACGAGGCCTCCTCCTCTACGAGCAGTACTTC. Its translation is CSVRGLLLYEQYF.